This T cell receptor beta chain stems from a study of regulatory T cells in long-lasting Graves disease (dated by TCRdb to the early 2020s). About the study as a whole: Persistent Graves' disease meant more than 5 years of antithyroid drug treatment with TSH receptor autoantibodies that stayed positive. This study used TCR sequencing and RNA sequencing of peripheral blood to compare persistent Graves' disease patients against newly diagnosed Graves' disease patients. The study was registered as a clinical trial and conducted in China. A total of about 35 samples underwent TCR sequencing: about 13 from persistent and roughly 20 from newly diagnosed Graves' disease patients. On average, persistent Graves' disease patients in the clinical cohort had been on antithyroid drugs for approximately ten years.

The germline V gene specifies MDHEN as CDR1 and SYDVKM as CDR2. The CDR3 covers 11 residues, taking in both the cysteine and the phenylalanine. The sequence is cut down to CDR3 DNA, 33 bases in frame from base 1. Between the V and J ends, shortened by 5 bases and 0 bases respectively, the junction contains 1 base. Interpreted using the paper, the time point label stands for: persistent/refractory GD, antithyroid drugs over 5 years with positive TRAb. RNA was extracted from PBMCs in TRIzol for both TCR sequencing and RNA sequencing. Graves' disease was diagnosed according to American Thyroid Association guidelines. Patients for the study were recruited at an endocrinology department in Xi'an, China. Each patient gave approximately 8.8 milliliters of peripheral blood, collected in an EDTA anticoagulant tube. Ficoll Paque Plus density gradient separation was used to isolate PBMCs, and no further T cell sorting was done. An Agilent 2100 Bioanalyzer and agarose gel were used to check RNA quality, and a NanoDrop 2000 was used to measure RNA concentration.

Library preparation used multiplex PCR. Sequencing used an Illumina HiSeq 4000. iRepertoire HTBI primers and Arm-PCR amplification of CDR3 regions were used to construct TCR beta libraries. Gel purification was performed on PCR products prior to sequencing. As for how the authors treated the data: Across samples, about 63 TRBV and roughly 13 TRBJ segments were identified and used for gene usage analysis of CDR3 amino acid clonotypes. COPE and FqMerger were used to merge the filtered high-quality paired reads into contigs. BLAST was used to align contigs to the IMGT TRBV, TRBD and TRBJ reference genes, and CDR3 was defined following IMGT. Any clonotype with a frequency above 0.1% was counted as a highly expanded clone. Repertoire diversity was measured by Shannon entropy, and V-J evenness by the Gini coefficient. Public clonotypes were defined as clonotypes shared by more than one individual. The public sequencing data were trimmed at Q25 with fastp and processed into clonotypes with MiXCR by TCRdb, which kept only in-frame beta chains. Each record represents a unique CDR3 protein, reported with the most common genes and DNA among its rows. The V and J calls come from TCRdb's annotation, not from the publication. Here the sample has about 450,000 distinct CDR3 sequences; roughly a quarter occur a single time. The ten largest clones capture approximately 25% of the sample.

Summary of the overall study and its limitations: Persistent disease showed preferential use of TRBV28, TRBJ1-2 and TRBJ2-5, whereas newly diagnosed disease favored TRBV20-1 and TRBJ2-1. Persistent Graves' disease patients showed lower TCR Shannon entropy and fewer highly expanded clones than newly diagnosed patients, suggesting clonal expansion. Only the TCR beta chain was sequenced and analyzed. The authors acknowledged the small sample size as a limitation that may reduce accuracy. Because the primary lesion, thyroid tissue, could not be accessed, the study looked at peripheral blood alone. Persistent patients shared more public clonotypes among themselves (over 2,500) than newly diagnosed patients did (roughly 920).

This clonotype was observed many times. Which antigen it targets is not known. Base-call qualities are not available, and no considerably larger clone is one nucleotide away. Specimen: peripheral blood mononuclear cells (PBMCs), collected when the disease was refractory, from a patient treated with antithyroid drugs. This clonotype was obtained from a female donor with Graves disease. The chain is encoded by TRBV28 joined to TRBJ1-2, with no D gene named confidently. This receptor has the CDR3 CASSTNYGYTF. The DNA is TGTGCCAGCAGTACTAACTATGGCTACACCTTC.